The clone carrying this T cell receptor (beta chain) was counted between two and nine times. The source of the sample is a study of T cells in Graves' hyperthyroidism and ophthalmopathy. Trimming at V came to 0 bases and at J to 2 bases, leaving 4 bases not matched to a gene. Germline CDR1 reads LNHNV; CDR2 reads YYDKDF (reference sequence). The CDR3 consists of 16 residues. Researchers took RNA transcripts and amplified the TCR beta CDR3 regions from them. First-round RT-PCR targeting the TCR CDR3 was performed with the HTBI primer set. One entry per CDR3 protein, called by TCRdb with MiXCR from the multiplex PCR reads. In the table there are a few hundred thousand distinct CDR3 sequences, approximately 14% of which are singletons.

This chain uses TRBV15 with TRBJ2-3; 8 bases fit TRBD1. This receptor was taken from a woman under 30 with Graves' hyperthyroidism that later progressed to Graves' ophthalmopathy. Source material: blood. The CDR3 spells CATSRDRQGNTDTQYF. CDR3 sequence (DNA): TGTGCCACCAGCAGAGATCGACAGGGGAACACAGATACGCAGTATTTT.